A single sample gave rise to the 31 T cell receptor beta chains below, sequenced in a study of T cells in localized non-small cell lung cancer (dated by TCRdb to the early 2020s). The library came from the immunoSEQ multiplex PCR assay. TCRdb retrieved this table from immuneACCESS and kept in-frame rearrangements only. Not all clones are present; in checked studies, unresolved V genes account for under half, and no reason is known for the remainder. Here the sample has about 74,000 clones; 84% occur a single time. Jointly, the top ten make up roughly 1.4% of the sample. The sequencing here drew on peripheral blood, taken before any cancer treatment. These receptors were collected from a female donor older than 55 with stage I lung adenocarcinoma.

The genes are TRBV5-1 and TRBJ2-5; 13 bases are a match to TRBD2. Germline loops: CDR1 SGHRS, CDR2 YFSETQ. Unmatched junction bases numbered 15, after V lost 5 bases and J lost 5 bases. The CDR3 consists of 18 residues. Written as DNA, the CDR3 is TGCGCCAGCAGTTCTACCGGGACTAGCGGGGCTTCGGGGGAGACCCAGTACTTC. Residues: CASSSTGTSGASGETQYF.

V gene TRBV7-2 combines with J gene TRBJ1-1, with TRBD1 as a possible D gene (6 bases). Germline V lookup: CDR1 SGHTA, CDR2 FQGNSA. This CDR3 is 12 amino acids long. V lost 8 bases and J 4 bases, leaving 11 bases between the germline ends. CDR3: CASGGGSTEAFF. The CDR3 DNA reads TGTGCCAGCGGGGGGGGCAGCACTGAAGCTTTCTTT.

This chain joins TRBV29-1 and TRBJ2-7; TRBD1 aligns across 8 bases. This CDR3 contains 12 residues. CDR1 SQVTM and CDR2 ANQGSEA come from the germline V gene. J was trimmed by 5 bases and V by 6 bases; bases with no gene match: 6. This CDR3 reads CSVRTGPDEQYF. The CDR3 DNA follows: TGCAGCGTGAGGACAGGGCCCGACGAGCAGTACTTC.

This chain connects TRBV7-9 to TRBJ2-3; 7 nucleotides match TRBD1. Germline V CDR1 and CDR2: SEHNR, FQNEAQ (reference sequence). With V trimmed by 1 base and J by 4 bases, 8 bases remained unmatched. The CDR3 contains 16 residues. CDR3 DNA: TGTGCCAGCAGCTTAGTTCTGACAGGGCCCGCAGATACGCAGTATTTT. Translation: CASSLVLTGPADTQYF. The whole variable domain, remainder taken from reference TRBV7-9 and TRBJ2-3, is DTGVSQNPRHKITKRGQNVTFRCDPISEHNRLYWYRQTLGQGPEFLTYFQNEAQLEKSRLLSDRFSAERPKGSFSTLEIQRTEQGDSAMYLCASSLVLTGPADTQYFGPGTRLTVL.

A few counts support this clone. J is TRBJ1-5 and V is TRBV18; D gene uncertain. Looked up from germline, CDR1 is KGHSH and CDR2 is LQKENI. Trimming left V 2 bases short and J 0 bases short, with 8 bases between. CDR3 length: 15 residues. The CDR3 coding sequence is TGTGCCAGCTCACCAAGTTCTAGTAGCAATCAGCCCCAGCATTTT. This gives the protein CASSPSSSSNQPQHF.

This rearrangement joins TRBV4-2 to TRBJ2-1, with TRBD2 identical over 10 bases. The CDR3 loop spans 17 amino acids. With V trimmed by 1 base and J by 8 bases, 11 bases remained unmatched. Per germline, CDR1 LGHNA and CDR2 YNFKEQ. CDR3 nucleotides: TGTGCCAGCAGCCAAGGTGGAGCTAGCGGGAGTTTCCATGAGCAGTTCTTC. The encoded protein is CASSQGGASGSFHEQFF.

The genes are TRBV18 and TRBJ2-7; 8 nucleotides match TRBD2. CDR1 and CDR2 from the germline V gene are KGHSH and LQKENI. The CDR3 is 14 residues long. After removal of 4 bases from V and 7 bases from J, the junction contained 9 bases not matched to a gene. CDR3 coding DNA: TGTGCCAGCTCACTACGACAGCCGGGGGGGGAGCAGTACTTC. It yields the protein CASSLRQPGGEQYF.

The CDR3 sequence is CASSSEGQGNTEAFF. The CDR3 DNA reads as TGTGCCAGCAGTTCGGAGGGACAGGGGAACACTGAAGCTTTCTTT. The V call is TRBV6-6, the J call TRBJ1-1; 9 nucleotides line up with TRBD1. J gave up 1 base and V 4 bases, and 4 bases lay outside the gene matches. The length of the CDR3 is 15 residues. The germline gives CDR1 MNHNY, CDR2 SVGAGI (reference sequence).

This clone appeared a single time. This rearrangement joins TRBV2 to TRBJ2-5, with 8 bases identical to TRBD1. CDR1 is SNHLY and CDR2 is FYNNEI in the germline V gene. Germline trimming cut 7 bases from V and 2 bases from J; bases unmatched to any gene: 12. The length of the CDR3 is 16 residues. CDR3 loop: CASTRQGPYLQETQYF. CDR3 nucleotides: TGTGCCAGCACGCGACAGGGGCCTTATCTGCAAGAGACCCAGTACTTC.

This clone was recorded once. The genes are TRBV2 and TRBJ2-7; 7 bases map to TRBD2. Per germline, CDR1 SNHLY and CDR2 FYNNEI. This CDR3 has 13 amino acids. The V gene end was trimmed by 5 bases and the J gene end by 6 bases; junction bases not matched to a gene: 7. The CDR3 region has the DNA TGTGCCAGCAGTAGCGGGGTAACAACCGAGCAGTACTTC. Residues: CASSSGVTTEQYF.

Only a few counts were recorded for this clone. The chain is built from TRBV11-2 and TRBJ2-1; TRBD2 agrees at 11 bases. Trimming removed 4 bases from V and 5 bases from J; junction bases left unmatched: 16. Germline loops: CDR1 SGHAT, CDR2 FQNNGV. The CDR3 is 19 residues long. DNA for the CDR3: TGTGCCAGCAGCTCCCTCCGGCTAGCGGGAGGAAGGGGCAACAATGAGCAGTTCTTC. It is translated as CASSSLRLAGGRGNNEQFF.

The chain combines TRBV7-2 with TRBJ1-5; no reliable D call. Trimming stripped 1 base from V and 9 bases from J, with 7 bases between. The germline V gene has CDR1 SGHTA and CDR2 FQGNSA. The CDR3 has 12 amino acids. CDR3 sequence: CASSLETGPQHF. The CDR3 DNA sequence: TGTGCCAGCAGCTTAGAAACGGGGCCCCAGCATTTT.

The gene calls are TRBV10-3 and TRBJ2-7, with 7 bases fitting TRBD1. Germline trimming cut 6 bases from V and 0 bases from J; bases unmatched to any gene: 5. This CDR3 region has 14 residues. The germline V gene encodes CDR1 ENHRY and CDR2 SYGVKD. DNA for the CDR3: TGTGCCATCAGAGAACAGGGGAGCTCCTACGAGCAGTACTTC. It encodes CAIREQGSSYEQYF.

This chain connects TRBV11-3 to TRBJ2-7; a possible D gene is TRBD1 (6 bases). Trimming removed 6 bases from V and 5 bases from J, with 14 bases in between. The CDR3 runs 13 residues. CDR1 is SGHNT, CDR2 YENEEA, per germline. The CDR3 DNA reads TGTGCCAGCAGTCACAGGGTTCTCAACGAGCAGTACTTC. It translates to CASSHRVLNEQYF. The full variable domain, rest sourced from reference TRBV11-3 and TRBJ2-7, is EAGVVQSPRYKIIEKKQPVAFWCNPISGHNTLYWYLQNLGQGPELLIRYENEEAVDDSQLPKDRFSAERLKGVDSTLKIQPAELGDSAVYLCASSHRVLNEQYFGPGTRLTVT.

This clone was seen a handful of times. The rearrangement joins TRBV6-4 to TRBJ1-5, with 7 bases aligning to TRBD1. Germline V gene lookup returns CDR1 MRHNA and CDR2 SNTAGT. The ends lost 6 bases at V and 3 bases at J; junction bases unmatched: 11. This CDR3 region has 16 residues. CDR3 residues: CASSPRGEGTNQPQHF. Written as DNA, the CDR3 is TGTGCCAGCAGCCCCAGGGGGGAGGGAACCAATCAGCCCCAGCATTTT.

The chain carries TRBV11-3 and TRBJ2-3; D gene unclear. V was shortened by 3 bases and J by 4 bases, with 2 bases between the two germline ends. Germline CDR1 reads SGHNT; CDR2 reads YENEEA. CDR3 length: 11 residues. In DNA, the CDR3 is TGTGCCAGCAGCTTTTCAGATACGCAGTATTTT. Amino acids: CASSFSDTQYF.

The V gene is TRBV19, the J gene TRBJ1-1, with D possibly being TRBD1 (5 bases). The germline V gene encodes CDR1 LNHDA and CDR2 SQIVND (reference sequence). V was cut by 3 bases and J by 13 bases, with 21 bases left in between. CDR3 size: 14 residues. DNA for the CDR3: TGTGCCAGTAGTATCCCCTCGGCCTGGGGGAATGTTTTCTTT. Translating gives CASSIPSAWGNVFF.

This clone has a handful of counts. The J gene is TRBJ2-7, the V gene TRBV7-9; D remains ambiguous. Germline CDR1 reads SEHNR; CDR2 reads FQNEAQ (reference sequence). Trimming stripped 0 bases from V and 3 bases from J, with 12 bases between. This CDR3 comprises 15 residues. The CDR3 here is CASSLAKGLHYEQYF. The CDR3 nucleotides read TGTGCCAGCAGCTTAGCCAAGGGTTTACACTACGAGCAGTACTTC.

The chain employs TRBV7-4 and TRBJ1-3; D not resolved. The germline CDR1 and CDR2 sequences are SGHVT and SQSDAQ. V lost 4 bases and J lost 5, with 12 bases in between. CDR3 size: 14 residues. The CDR3: CASSYRNARNTIYF. CDR3 coding DNA: TGTGCCAGCAGCTACAGAAACGCGAGAAACACCATATATTTT. Supplemented by reference TRBV7-4 and TRBJ1-3, the full variable domain reads GAGVSQSPRYKVAKRGRDVALRCDSISGHVTLYWYRQTLGQGSEVLTYSQSDAQRDKSGRPSGRFSAERPERSVSTLKIQRTEQGDSAVYLCASSYRNARNTIYFGEGSWLTVV.

The V call is TRBV5-1, the J call TRBJ2-1, with TRBD2 identical over 10 bases. The CDR3 has 16 residues. From germline, CDR1 is SGHRS and CDR2 YFSETQ. V gave up 0 bases and J gave up 6 bases; unmatched junction bases: 6. The CDR3 region has the DNA TGCGCCAGCAGCTTGGAAGCGGGGGGGATTGTCAATGAGCAGTTCTTC. As protein: CASSLEAGGIVNEQFF.

CDR3 sequence (DNA): TGTGCCATCAGTGAGCCGGACAGGGCTACATCGAACACTGAAGCTTTCTTT. Its translation: CAISEPDRATSNTEAFF. The chain is built from TRBV10-3 and TRBJ1-1; 8 positions agree with TRBD1. Germline trimming cut 2 bases from V and 1 base from J; bases unmatched to any gene: 9. The length of the CDR3 is 17 residues. Looked up from germline, CDR1 is ENHRY and CDR2 is SYGVKD.

The chain recombines TRBV11-2 with TRBJ2-1, with TRBD1 identical over 9 bases. V lost 6 bases and J lost 1; bases outside the gene matches: 16. Looked up from germline, CDR1 is SGHAT and CDR2 is FQNNGV. The CDR3 extends over 19 amino acids. The CDR3 coding sequence is TGTGCCAGCAGGTCCACCGGGACAGGGTCCTCAGTTTCCTACAATGAGCAGTTCTTC. Translating gives CASRSTGTGSSVSYNEQFF.

V is TRBV14 and J is TRBJ2-7; 7 positions match TRBD1. Trimming cost V 3 bases and J 3 bases; bases outside gene matches: 5. The CDR3 runs to 14 residues. Germline CDR1 is SGHDN and CDR2 is FVKESK. The CDR3 DNA sequence: TGTGCCAGCAGCCATGGGGACAGAGTCTACGAGCAGTACTTC. Encoded protein: CASSHGDRVYEQYF.

The V and J genes are TRBV29-1 and TRBJ2-3; TRBD2 agrees at 10 bases. This CDR3 contains 15 residues. Germline values: CDR1 SQVTM, CDR2 ANQGSEA. Unmatched junction bases numbered 2, after V lost 1 base and J lost 1 base. CDR3 region: CSVEGLAGGTDTQYF. The CDR3 DNA sequence: TGCAGCGTTGAAGGTCTAGCGGGGGGCACAGATACGCAGTATTTT.

The CDR3 here is CASSVTSGNFHEQYF. CDR3 bases: TGTGCCAGCAGTGTGACTAGCGGGAATTTCCACGAGCAGTACTTC. The chain recombines TRBV6-1 with TRBJ2-7, with 11 nucleotides matching TRBD2. J lost 5 bases, V lost 4 bases, and 7 bases had no gene match. CDR1 and CDR2 from the germline V gene are MNHNS and SASEGT. CDR3 length: 15 residues.

The chain combines TRBV5-1 with TRBJ2-5; D tentatively reads TRBD1 or TRBD2 (5 bases each). From germline, CDR1 is SGHRS and CDR2 YFSETQ. The CDR3 contains 14 residues. V was trimmed by 4 bases and J by 5 bases, leaving 15 bases between them. CDR3 region: CASSRDALGETQYF. CDR3 nucleotides: TGCGCCAGCAGCAGGGACGCCTTAGGGGAGACCCAGTACTTC.

The chain carries TRBV4-1 and TRBJ1-6, with 7 bases that match TRBD1. V trimming: 3 bases; J trimming: 5 bases; junction bases outside the gene matches: 1. Looked up from germline, CDR1 is MGHRA and CDR2 is YSYEKL. This CDR3 has 14 residues. CDR3 sequence: CASSQTGHNSPLHF. CDR3 coding DNA: TGCGCCAGCAGCCAGACAGGGCATAATTCACCCCTCCACTTT.

The J gene is TRBJ2-3, the V gene TRBV29-1, with 11 bases fitting TRBD2. Germline V lookup: CDR1 SQVTM, CDR2 ANQGSEA. There are 19 residues in the CDR3. J lost 0 bases, V lost 1 base, and 12 bases had no gene match. The CDR3 loop is CSVEGVSGGDSASTDTQYF. As DNA, the CDR3 is TGCAGCGTTGAAGGTGTTAGCGGGGGGGATAGTGCTAGCACAGATACGCAGTATTTT.

V usage is TRBV11-2 and J usage is TRBJ2-7, with 7 bases matching TRBD1. The germline V gene encodes CDR1 SGHAT and CDR2 FQNNGV. This CDR3 has 14 amino acids. Trimming removed 6 bases from V and 2 bases from J; junction bases left unmatched: 7. The CDR3 sequence is CASSLQGSTYEQYF. CDR3 bases: TGTGCCAGCAGTTTACAGGGGAGTACCTACGAGCAGTACTTC.

Only one count was recorded for this clone. The rearrangement links TRBV11-3 to TRBJ1-1, with D perhaps TRBD1 (5 bases). The CDR3 totals 14 residues. The ends were cut back, 5 bases at V and 5 bases at J, with 15 bases in the middle. In germline, CDR1 is SGHNT, CDR2 YENEEA. The CDR3 DNA follows: TGTGCCAGCAGCCCAGGGCGGGGGTCGACTGAAGCTTTCTTT. It yields the protein CASSPGRGSTEAFF.

The rearrangement links TRBV7-9 to TRBJ2-7; 15 nucleotides agree with TRBD2. The CDR3 length is 18 residues. Germline V gene lookup returns CDR1 SEHNR and CDR2 FQNEAQ (reference sequence). V lost 5 bases to trimming and J lost 7 bases; unmatched junction nucleotides: 15. The DNA of the CDR3 is TGTGCCAGCAGCCCCGGGACTAGCGGGAGGCTGCTTTGGATGGAGCAGTACTTC. Amino acid sequence: CASSPGTSGRLLWMEQYF.